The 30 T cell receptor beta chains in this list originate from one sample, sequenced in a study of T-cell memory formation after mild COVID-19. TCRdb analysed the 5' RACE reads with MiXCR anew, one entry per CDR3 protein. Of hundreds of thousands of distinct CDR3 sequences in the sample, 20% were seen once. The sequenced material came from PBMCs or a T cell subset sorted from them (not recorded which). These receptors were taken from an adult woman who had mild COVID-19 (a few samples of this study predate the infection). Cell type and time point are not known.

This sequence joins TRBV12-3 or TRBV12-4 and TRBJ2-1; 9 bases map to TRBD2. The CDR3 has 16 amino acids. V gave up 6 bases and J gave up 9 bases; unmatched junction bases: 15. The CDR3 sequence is CASRPGGGGRASEQFF. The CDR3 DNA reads TGTGCCAGCAGACCCGGCGGAGGCGGGAGGGCTAGTGAGCAGTTCTTC.

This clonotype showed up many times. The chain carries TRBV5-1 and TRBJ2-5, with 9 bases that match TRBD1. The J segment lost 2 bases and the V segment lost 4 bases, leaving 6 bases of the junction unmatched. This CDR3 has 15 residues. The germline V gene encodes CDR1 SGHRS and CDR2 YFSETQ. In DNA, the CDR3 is TGCGCCAGCAGCGCAGGACAGGGGCCTCAAGAGACCCAGTACTTC. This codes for CASSAGQGPQETQYF. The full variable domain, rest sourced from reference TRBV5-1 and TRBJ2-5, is KAGVTQTPRYLIKTRGQQVTLSCSPISGHRSVSWYQQTPGQGLQFLFEYFSETQRNKGNFPGRFSGRQFSNSRSEMNVSTLELGDSALYLCASSAGQGPQETQYFGPGTRLLVL.

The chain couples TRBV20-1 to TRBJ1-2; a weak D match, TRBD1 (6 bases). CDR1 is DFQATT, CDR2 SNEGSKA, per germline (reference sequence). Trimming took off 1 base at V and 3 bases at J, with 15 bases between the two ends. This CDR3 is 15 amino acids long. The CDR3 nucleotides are TGCAGTGCTAGAGGGTTGACAGGCGTCCACTATGGCTACACCTTC. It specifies CSARGLTGVHYGYTF.

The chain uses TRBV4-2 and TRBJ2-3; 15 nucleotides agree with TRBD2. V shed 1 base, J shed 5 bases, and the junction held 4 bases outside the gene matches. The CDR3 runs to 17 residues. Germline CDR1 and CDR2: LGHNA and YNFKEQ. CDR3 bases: TGTGCCAGCAGCCAAGCCGGGACTAGCGGGGGGCTAGATACGCAGTATTTT. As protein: CASSQAGTSGGLDTQYF.

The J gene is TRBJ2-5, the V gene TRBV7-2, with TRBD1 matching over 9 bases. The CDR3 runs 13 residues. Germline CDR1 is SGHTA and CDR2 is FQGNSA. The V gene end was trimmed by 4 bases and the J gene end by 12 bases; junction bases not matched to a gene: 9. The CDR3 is CASSSSRGDREYF. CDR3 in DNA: TGTGCCAGCAGCTCCAGTCGGGGGGACAGGGAGTACTTC.

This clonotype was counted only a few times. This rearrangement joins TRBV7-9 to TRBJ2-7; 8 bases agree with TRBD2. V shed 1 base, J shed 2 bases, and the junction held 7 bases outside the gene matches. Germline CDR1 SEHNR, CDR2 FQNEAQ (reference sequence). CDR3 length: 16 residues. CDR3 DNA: TGTGCCAGCAGCTTAGTTCGCGCCGGGAGGGCCTACGAGCAGTACTTC. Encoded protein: CASSLVRAGRAYEQYF.

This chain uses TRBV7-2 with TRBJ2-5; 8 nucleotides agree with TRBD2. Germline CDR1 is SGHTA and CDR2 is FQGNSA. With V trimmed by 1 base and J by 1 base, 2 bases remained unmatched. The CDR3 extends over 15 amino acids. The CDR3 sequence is CASSLERGGQETQYF. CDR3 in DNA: TGTGCCAGCAGCTTAGAACGGGGGGGCCAAGAGACCCAGTACTTC.

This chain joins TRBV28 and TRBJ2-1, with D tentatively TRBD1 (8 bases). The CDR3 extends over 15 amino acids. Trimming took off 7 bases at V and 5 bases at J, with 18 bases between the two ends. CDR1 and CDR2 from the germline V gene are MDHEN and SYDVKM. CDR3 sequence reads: CASIGSGTGNNEQFF. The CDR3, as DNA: TGTGCCAGCATCGGGAGCGGGACAGGCAACAATGAGCAGTTCTTC.

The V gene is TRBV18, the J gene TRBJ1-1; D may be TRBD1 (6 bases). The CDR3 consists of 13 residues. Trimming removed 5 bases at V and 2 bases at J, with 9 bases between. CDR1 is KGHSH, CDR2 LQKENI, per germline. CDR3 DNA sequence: TGTGCCAGCTCATCGGGGACAAACACTGAAGCTTTCTTT. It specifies CASSSGTNTEAFF.

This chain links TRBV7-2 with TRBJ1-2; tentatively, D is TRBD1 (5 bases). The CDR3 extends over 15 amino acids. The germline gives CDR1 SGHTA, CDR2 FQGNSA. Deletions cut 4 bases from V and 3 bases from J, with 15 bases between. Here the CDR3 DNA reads TGTGCCAGCAGCTCGGGACTTTCCACGTACTATGGCTACACCTTC. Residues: CASSSGLSTYYGYTF.

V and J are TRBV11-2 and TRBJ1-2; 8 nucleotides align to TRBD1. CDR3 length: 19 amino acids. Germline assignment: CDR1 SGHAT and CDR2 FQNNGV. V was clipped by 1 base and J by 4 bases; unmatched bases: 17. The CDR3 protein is CASSLGSLSPTGVIYGYTF. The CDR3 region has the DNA TGTGCCAGCAGCTTAGGATCCCTTTCCCCGACAGGGGTTATCTATGGCTACACCTTC.

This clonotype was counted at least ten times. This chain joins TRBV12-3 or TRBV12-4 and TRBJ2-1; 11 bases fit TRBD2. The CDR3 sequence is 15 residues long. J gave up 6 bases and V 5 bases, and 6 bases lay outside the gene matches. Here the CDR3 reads CASSPPGLAGNEQFF. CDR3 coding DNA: TGTGCCAGCAGTCCCCCCGGACTAGCGGGCAATGAGCAGTTCTTC.

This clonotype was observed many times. As DNA, the CDR3 is TGTGCCAGCAGCTTCGAAGGGTACGAGCAGTACTTC. This sequence encodes CASSFEGYEQYF. This chain uses TRBV7-6 with TRBJ2-7; D is undetermined. The CDR3 contains 12 residues. V was pared by 3 bases and J by 4 bases, with 7 bases between. Per germline, CDR1 SGHVS and CDR2 FNYEAQ.

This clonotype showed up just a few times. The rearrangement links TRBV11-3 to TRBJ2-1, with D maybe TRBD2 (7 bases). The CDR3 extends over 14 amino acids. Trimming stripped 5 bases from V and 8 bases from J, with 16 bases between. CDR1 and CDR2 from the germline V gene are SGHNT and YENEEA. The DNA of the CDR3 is TGTGCCAGCAGCCCGGGGGGCCGGATCCATGAGCAGTTCTTC. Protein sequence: CASSPGGRIHEQFF.

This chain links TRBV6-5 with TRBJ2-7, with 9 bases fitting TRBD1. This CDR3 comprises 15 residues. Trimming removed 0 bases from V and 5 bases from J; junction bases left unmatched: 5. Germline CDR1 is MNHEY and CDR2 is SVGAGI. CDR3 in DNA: TGTGCCAGCAGTTACTCGGGGACAGGGTACCACGAGCAGTACTTC. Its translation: CASSYSGTGYHEQYF.

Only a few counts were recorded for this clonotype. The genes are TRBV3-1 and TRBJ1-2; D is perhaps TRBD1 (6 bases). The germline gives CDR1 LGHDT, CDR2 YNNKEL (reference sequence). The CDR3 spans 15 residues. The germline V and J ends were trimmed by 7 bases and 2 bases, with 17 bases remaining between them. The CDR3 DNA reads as TGTGCCAGCACCCGGGGTGCAGGGGCCAACTATGGCTACACCTTC. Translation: CASTRGAGANYGYTF.

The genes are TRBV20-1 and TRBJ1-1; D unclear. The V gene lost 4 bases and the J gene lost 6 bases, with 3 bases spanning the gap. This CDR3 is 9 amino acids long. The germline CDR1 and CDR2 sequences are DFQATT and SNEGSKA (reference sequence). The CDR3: CSANAEAFF. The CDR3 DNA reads TGCAGTGCTAACGCTGAAGCTTTCTTT.

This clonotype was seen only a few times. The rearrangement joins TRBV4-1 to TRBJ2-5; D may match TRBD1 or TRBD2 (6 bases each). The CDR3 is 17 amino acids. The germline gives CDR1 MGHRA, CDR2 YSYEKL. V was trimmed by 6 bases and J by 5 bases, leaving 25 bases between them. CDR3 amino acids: CASRPTDEGGRQETQYF. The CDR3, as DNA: TGCGCCAGCAGGCCCACCGACGAGGGGGGCCGGCAGGAGACCCAGTACTTC.

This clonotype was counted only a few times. Here the CDR3 reads CASSSGRPLGADTQYF. The CDR3 bases are TGTGCCAGCAGTTCGGGACGTCCTCTAGGGGCAGATACGCAGTATTTT. The chain joins TRBV12-3 or TRBV12-4 to TRBJ2-3; D is tentatively TRBD1 or TRBD2 (5 bases each). The germline V and J ends were trimmed by 4 bases and 4 bases, with 18 bases remaining between them. The CDR3 is 16 residues long.

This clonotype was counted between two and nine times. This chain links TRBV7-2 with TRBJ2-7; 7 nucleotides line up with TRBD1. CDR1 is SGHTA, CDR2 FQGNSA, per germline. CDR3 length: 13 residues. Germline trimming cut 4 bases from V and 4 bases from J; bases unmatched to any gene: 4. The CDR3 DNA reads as TGTGCCAGCAGCTGGGACAGAGGATACGAGCAGTACTTC. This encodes CASSWDRGYEQYF. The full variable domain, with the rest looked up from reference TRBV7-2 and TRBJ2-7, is GAGVSQSPSNKVTEKGKDVELRCDPISGHTALYWYRQSLGQGLEFLIYFQGNSAPDKSGLPSDRFSAERTGGSVSTLTIQRTQQEDSAVYLCASSWDRGYEQYFGPGTRLTVT.

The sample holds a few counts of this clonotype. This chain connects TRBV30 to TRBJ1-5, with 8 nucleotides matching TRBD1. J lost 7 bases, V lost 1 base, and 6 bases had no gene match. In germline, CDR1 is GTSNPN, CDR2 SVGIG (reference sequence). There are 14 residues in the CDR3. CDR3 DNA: TGTGCCTGGAGTGCCTCCGACAGGGGACAGCCCCAGCATTTT. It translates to CAWSASDRGQPQHF.

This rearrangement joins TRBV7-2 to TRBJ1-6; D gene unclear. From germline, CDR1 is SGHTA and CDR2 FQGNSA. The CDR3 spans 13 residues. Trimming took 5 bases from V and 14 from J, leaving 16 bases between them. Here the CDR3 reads CASSLVGLGTLHF. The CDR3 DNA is TGTGCCAGCAGCCTCGTAGGGTTGGGTACCCTCCACTTT.

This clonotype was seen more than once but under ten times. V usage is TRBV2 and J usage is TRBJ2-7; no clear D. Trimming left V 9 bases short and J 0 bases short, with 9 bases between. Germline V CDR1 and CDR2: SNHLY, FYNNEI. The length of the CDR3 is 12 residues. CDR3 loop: CASHINSYEQYF. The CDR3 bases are TGTGCCAGTCATATCAACTCCTACGAGCAGTACTTC.

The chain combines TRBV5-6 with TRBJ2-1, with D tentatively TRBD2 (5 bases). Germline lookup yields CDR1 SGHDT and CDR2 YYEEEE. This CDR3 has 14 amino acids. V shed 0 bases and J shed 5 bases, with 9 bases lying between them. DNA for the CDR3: TGTGCCAGCAGCTTGGTTAGCGACCACAATGAGCAGTTCTTC. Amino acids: CASSLVSDHNEQFF. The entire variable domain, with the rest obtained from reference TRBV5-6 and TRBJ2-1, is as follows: DAGVTQSPTHLIKTRGQQVTLRCSPKSGHDTVSWYQQALGQGPQFIFQYYEEEERQRGNFPDRFSGHQFPNYSSELNVNALLLGDSALYLCASSLVSDHNEQFFGPGTRLTVL.

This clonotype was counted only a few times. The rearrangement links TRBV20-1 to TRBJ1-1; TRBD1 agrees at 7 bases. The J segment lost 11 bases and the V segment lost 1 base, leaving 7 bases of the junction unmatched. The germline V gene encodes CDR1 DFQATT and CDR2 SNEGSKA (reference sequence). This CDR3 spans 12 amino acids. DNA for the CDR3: TGCAGTGCTAGAGTCGAAAGGGGGCACGCTTTCTTT. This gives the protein CSARVERGHAFF.

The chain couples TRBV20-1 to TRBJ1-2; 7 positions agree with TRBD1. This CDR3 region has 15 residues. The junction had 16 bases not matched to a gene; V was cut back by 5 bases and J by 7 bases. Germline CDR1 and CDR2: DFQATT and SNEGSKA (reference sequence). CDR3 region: CSASPPLDRVIGYTF. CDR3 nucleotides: TGCAGTGCTTCCCCCCCCCTCGACAGGGTAATTGGCTACACCTTC.

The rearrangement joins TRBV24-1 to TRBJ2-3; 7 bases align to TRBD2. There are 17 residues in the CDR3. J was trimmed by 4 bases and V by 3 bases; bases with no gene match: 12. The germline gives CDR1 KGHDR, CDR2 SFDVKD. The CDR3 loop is CATSDPLALVGADTQYF. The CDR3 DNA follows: TGTGCCACCAGTGATCCACTAGCGCTCGTTGGAGCAGATACGCAGTATTTT.

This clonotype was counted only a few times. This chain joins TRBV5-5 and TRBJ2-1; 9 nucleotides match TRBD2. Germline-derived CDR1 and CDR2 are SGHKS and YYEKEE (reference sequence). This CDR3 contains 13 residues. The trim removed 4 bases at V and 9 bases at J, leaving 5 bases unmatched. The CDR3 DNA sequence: TGTGCCAGCAGCCACGGACTAGCGAGTGAGCAGTTCTTC. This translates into CASSHGLASEQFF.

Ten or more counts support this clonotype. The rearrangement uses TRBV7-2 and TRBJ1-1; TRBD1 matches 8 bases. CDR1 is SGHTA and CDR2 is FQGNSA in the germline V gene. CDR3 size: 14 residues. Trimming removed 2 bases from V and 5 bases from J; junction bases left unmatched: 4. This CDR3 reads CASSLQGARTEAFF. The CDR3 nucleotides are TGTGCCAGCAGCTTACAGGGGGCTAGGACTGAAGCTTTCTTT.

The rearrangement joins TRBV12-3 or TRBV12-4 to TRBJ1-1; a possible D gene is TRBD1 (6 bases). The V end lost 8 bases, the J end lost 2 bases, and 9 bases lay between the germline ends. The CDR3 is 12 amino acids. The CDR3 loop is CASGTSNTEAFF. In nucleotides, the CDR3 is TGTGCCAGCGGGACAAGTAACACTGAAGCTTTCTTT.